What follows is one T cell receptor (beta chain) and its context. Antigen: not known. Sequencing of TCR beta, carried out with a high-throughput approach, was applied to CD8+ and CD4+ T cells from the blood. TEMRA cells underwent FACS enrichment and CD8+ and CD4+ T cells underwent negative isolation. With random hexamers, about 0.5 to 1 ug RNA was reverse transcribed. TCR beta CDR3 was amplified by immunoSEQ multiplex PCR. This amplification extended across 54 Vbeta and 13 Jbeta segments. TCRdb re-called the immunoSEQ multiplex PCR reads through MiXCR, storing one row per CDR3 protein. Among approximately 120,000 distinct CDR3 sequences listed, around 94% were seen once. This specimen comes from a study of CD8 T cells in Susac syndrome. Germline CDR1 SQVTM, CDR2 ANQGSEA. The CDR3 totals 13 residues. With 4 bases removed from V and 5 bases from J, the gap between germline ends came to 14 bases. Study outcomes and limitations: An acknowledgment was made by the study that its TCR sequencing and HLA analysis involved relatively few individuals.

The origin of this receptor is a human donor in good health. V gene TRBV29-1 combines with J gene TRBJ1-1; a possible D gene is TRBD1 (6 bases). Input material: CD4+ T cells from PBMCs. As DNA, the CDR3 is TGCAGCGTTGGTCAGGGGAGGGGAACTGAAGCTTTCTTT. This gives the protein CSVGQGRGTEAFF. Using reference TRBV29-1 and TRBJ1-1 for the parts outside the CDR3, the full variable domain is SAVISQKPSRDICQRGTSLTIQCQVDSQVTMMFWYRQQPGQSLTLIATANQGSEATYESGFVIDKFPISRPNLTFSTLTVSNMSPEDSSIYLCSVGQGRGTEAFFGQGTRLTVV.